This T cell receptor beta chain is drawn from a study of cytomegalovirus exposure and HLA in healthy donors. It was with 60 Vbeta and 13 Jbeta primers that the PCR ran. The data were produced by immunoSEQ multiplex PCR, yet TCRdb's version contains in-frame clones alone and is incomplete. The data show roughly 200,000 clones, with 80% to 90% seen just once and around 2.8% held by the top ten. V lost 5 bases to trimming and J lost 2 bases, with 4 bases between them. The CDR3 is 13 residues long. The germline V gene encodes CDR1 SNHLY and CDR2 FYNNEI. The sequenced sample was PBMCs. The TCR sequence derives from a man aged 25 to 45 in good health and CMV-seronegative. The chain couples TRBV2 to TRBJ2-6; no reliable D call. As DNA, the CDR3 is TGTGCCAGCAGTTACACTGGGGCCAACGTCCTGACTTTC. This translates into CASSYTGANVLTF.